This T cell receptor (beta chain) was recovered during a study of metastatic and nonmetastatic thyroid tumors. For the study at large: Blood and tumor or nodule tissue repertoires from malignant and benign thyroid patients were compared.

Authors' processing steps: Clinicopathological groups differed in CDR3, with these differences serving to build a distant-metastasis classifier for papillary thyroid cancer. TCRdb recomputed clones from the PCR reads via MiXCR. V and J calls and clone size were set by TCRdb, not the authors. Seen here are just under 45,000 clones, about 3.3% observed once, and the top ten hold more than 8.5%. This CDR3 spans 12 amino acids. V lost 8 bases to trimming and J lost 4 bases; unmatched junction nucleotides: 5. From germline, CDR1 is SQVTM and CDR2 ANQGSEA. This clone was counted many times. Its matching antigen is unknown. Before thyroid surgery, none of the patients had received any treatment. Overall study results and limits: It was reported that TCR beta diversity was significantly higher in malignant thyroid tumors than benign nodules, in blood and tumor.

This clonotype was sampled from a female donor with papillary thyroid cancer or a benign thyroid nodule (not recorded which). Some clones in this sample may be carry-over from other donors' samples. The chain has TRBV29-1 and TRBJ2-1; TRBD2 agrees at 7 bases. Sequencing was done on a sample of blood. The CDR3 spells CSIRAGYNEQFF. Here the CDR3 DNA reads TGCAGCATAAGAGCGGGGTACAATGAGCAGTTCTTC.